These 9 T cell receptor beta chains came from one sample sequenced in a study of blood T cells in healthy people across ages. Sample-barcoded 5' priming and a J-beta primer mix drove a second PCR of about 7 to 11 cycles. TCRdb ran MiXCR on the 5' RACE reads and lists one entry per CDR3 protein. The data contain about 590,000 distinct CDR3 sequences, around 31% of them seen just once; the ten biggest clones take up approximately 15%. The sequenced sample consisted of blood. These receptors originate from a woman over 75 in good health.

This clonotype was found a few times. This sequence may be a read error, since a much larger clone differs from it by one base. The chain uses TRBV12-3 or TRBV12-4 and TRBJ2-3, with 10 bases that match TRBD2. V lost 5 bases, J lost 4 bases, and 9 bases stayed unmatched. CDR3 length: 16 residues. CDR3 amino acids: CASSQPSGGAADTQYF. CDR3 coding DNA: TGTGCCAGCAGTCAGCCGAGCGGGGGGGCGGCAGATACGCAGTATTTT.

This clonotype was counted between two and nine times. V gene TRBV6-6 combines with J gene TRBJ1-2, with TRBD1 as a possible D gene (5 bases). The CDR3 covers 13 residues. Germline V gene lookup returns CDR1 MNHNY and CDR2 SVGAGI (reference sequence). Trimming took 10 bases from V and 4 from J, leaving 16 bases between them. The CDR3 bases are TGTGCCATCGCTTCAGGGCCGGGCTATGGCTACACCTTC. Residues: CAIASGPGYGYTF.

This clonotype came up many times. Written as DNA, the CDR3 is TGTGCCAGCAGTTCACATACCGGGACAGGGTACACTGAAGCTTTCTTT. Translation gives CASSSHTGTGYTEAFF. This chain uses TRBV12-3 or TRBV12-4 with TRBJ1-1, with 9 bases matching TRBD1. The CDR3 is 16 amino acids. The V segment lost 4 bases and the J segment 3 bases; nucleotides outside the gene matches: 9.

The chain couples TRBV9 to TRBJ2-2; D remains unclear. CDR3 length equals 15 residues. Germline CDR1 SGDLS, CDR2 YYNGEE. V lost 1 base, J lost 2 bases, and 9 bases lay in between. In DNA form, the CDR3 reads TGTGCCAGCAGCGTACTTGACACAAACACCGGGGAGCTGTTTTTT. It encodes CASSVLDTNTGELFF.

The chain uses TRBV7-2 and TRBJ2-1, with TRBD1 matching 7 bases. CDR3 length equals 16 residues. Trimming took 4 bases from V and 2 from J; bases not matched to a gene: 8. The germline CDR1 and CDR2 sequences are SGHTA and FQGNSA. CDR3 coding DNA: TGTGCCAGCAGCTCGAACCGGGACAGTCCCTACAATGAGCAGTTCTTC. Protein product: CASSSNRDSPYNEQFF.

This chain connects TRBV5-1 to TRBJ2-2, with D uncertain. V was cut by 5 bases and J by 7 bases, with 18 bases left in between. Germline CDR1 SGHRS, CDR2 YFSETQ. The CDR3 has 15 amino acids. CDR3 protein: CASSRETQDLGELFF. CDR3 in DNA: TGCGCCAGCAGTCGCGAGACTCAGGACCTCGGGGAGCTGTTTTTT.

This clonotype was detected ten times or more. This chain connects TRBV5-1 to TRBJ2-7; unclear D gene. The CDR3 sequence is 14 residues long. CDR1 and CDR2 from the germline V gene are SGHRS and YFSETQ. Trimming took 4 bases from V and 5 from J, leaving 16 bases between them. CDR3 sequence: CASSPPPREDEQYF. The CDR3 region has the DNA TGCGCCAGCAGCCCCCCGCCCCGAGAGGACGAGCAGTACTTC.

This clonotype was seen many times. The CDR3 DNA follows: TGCAGTGCTCCGGACAGGACCTACTATGGCTACACCTTC. Amino acid sequence: CSAPDRTYYGYTF. The chain joins TRBV20-1 to TRBJ1-2, with 7 bases matching TRBD1. CDR1 and CDR2 (germline): DFQATT, SNEGSKA (reference sequence). The V gene end was trimmed by 5 bases and the J gene end by 3 bases; junction bases not matched to a gene: 6. This CDR3 is 13 amino acids long.

This clonotype was recorded at least ten times. The chain is built from TRBV5-4 and TRBJ1-2; TRBD1 matches at 7 bases. The CDR3 consists of 14 residues. V gave up 3 bases and J gave up 5 bases; unmatched junction bases: 7. Germline lookup yields CDR1 SGHNT and CDR2 YYREEE (reference sequence). CDR3: CASSYGTVSYGYTF. The CDR3 region has the DNA TGTGCCAGCAGCTACGGGACAGTTTCTTATGGCTACACCTTC.